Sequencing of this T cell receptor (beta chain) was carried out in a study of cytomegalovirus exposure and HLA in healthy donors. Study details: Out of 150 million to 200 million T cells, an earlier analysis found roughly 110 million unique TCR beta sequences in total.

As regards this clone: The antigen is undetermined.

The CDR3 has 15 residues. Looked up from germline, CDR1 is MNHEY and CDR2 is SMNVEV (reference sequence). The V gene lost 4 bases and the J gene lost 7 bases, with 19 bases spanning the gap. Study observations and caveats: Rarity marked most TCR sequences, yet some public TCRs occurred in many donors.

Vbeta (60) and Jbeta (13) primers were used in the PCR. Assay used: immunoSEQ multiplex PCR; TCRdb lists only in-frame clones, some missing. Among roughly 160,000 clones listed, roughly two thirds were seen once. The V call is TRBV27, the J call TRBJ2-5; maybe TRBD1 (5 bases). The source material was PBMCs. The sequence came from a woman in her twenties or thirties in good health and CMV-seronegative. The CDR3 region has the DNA TGTGCCAGCAGTTCCGCTGGACACCCCCTCGGGACCCAGTACTTC. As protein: CASSSAGHPLGTQYF.